These 6 T cell receptor beta chains came from one sample sequenced in a study of cytomegalovirus exposure and HLA in healthy donors. Primers: 60 Vbeta forward and 13 Jbeta reverse. Repertoires were generated with immunoSEQ multiplex PCR, while TCRdb's copy carries only in-frame clones and drops some. The sample has 75,000 to 90,000 clones, 70% to 75% seen once. Material for sequencing was PBMCs. All receptors derive from a man aged 55 to 70 in good health and CMV-seronegative.

CDR3 in amino acids: CASSSGTGGLSQPQHF. The CDR3 DNA reads TGTGCCAGCAGCTCCGGGACAGGGGGATTGAGTCAGCCCCAGCATTTT. V usage is TRBV7-8 and J usage is TRBJ1-5, with 11 bases lining up with TRBD1. Unmatched junction bases numbered 8, after V lost 4 bases and J lost 6 bases. The length of the CDR3 is 16 residues. The germline V gene has CDR1 SGHVS and CDR2 FQNEAQ.

The chain couples TRBV6-1 to TRBJ1-1; TRBD1 is a possible D gene (5 bases). This CDR3 is built from 15 residues. V was cut by 6 bases and J by 0 bases, with 14 bases left in between. The germline V gene has CDR1 MNHNS and CDR2 SASEGT. The CDR3 coding sequence is TGTGCCAGCAGGGTACAGACAGCGATGAACACTGAAGCTTTCTTT. It codes for CASRVQTAMNTEAFF.

V gene TRBV5-5 combines with J gene TRBJ2-5; tentatively, D is TRBD1 (5 bases). The end of the DNA is better explained by TRBJ2-7, so the J call may be wrong. Germline CDR1 is SGHKS and CDR2 is YYEKEE (reference sequence). This CDR3 spans 13 amino acids. The CDR3 protein is CASRPDITYEQYF. The CDR3 DNA reads as TGTGCCAGCAGACCGGACATTACCTACGAGCAGTACTTC.

This clone showed up just once. The junction does not match germline at one end; this may be a read error. The chain links TRBV13 to TRBJ1-2; possibly TRBD1 for D (5 bases). This CDR3 contains 15 residues. Germline V gene lookup returns CDR1 PRHDT and CDR2 FYEKMQ (reference sequence). As DNA, the CDR3 is TGTGCCAGCAGCCTAGGGGCCGGGGGAGGGTATGGCTACACCTTC. Its translation is CASSLGAGGGYGYTF.

This clone turned up a few times. The chain has TRBV7-8 and TRBJ1-1; no clear D. V was trimmed by 0 bases and J by 8 bases, leaving 10 bases between them. The CDR3 is 13 amino acids. Germline V gives CDR1 SGHVS, CDR2 FQNEAQ. The CDR3 reads CASSLAPGLEAFF. DNA of the CDR3: TGTGCCAGCAGCTTAGCGCCGGGTTTGGAAGCTTTCTTT. Variable domain in full (rest from reference TRBV7-8 and TRBJ1-1): GAGVSQSPRYKVAKRGQDVALRCDPISGHVSLFWYQQALGQGPEFLTYFQNEAQLDKSGLPSDRFFAERPEGSVSTLKIQRTQQEDSAVYLCASSLAPGLEAFFGQGTRLTVV.

The chain uses TRBV27 and TRBJ1-6; D uncertain. CDR1 is MNHEY and CDR2 is SMNVEV in the germline V gene (reference sequence). This CDR3 has 17 amino acids. Between the trimmed V and J ends, which lost 0 bases and 0 bases, there was a span of 9 bases. The CDR3 spells CASSLSPGSSYNSPLHF. CDR3 DNA sequence: TGTGCCAGCAGTTTATCACCAGGTAGCTCCTATAATTCACCCCTCCACTTT.